This TCR beta chain was retrieved from a study of post-analysis software for immune sequencing data. Germline-derived CDR1 and CDR2 are SEHNR and FQNEAQ (reference sequence). CDR3 length: 13 residues. Sequencing libraries made from TCR beta cDNA carried unique molecular identifiers. Starting from around 0.96 to 9.9 million T cells, the study yielded 500,000 or so cDNA molecules. MiXCR was run by TCRdb on the PCR reads, yielding one entry per CDR3 protein. The table shows around 700,000 distinct CDR3 sequences, with 59% occurring only once. The study, taken as a whole, reports: The five TRBV segments detected at higher frequency in patients than in controls included TRBV5-6, TRBV5-1 and TRBV20-1.

Details on this clonotype: Its antigen is not identified. One junction end does not reproduce the germline sequence, and a read error may be involved.

Sequencing was done on a sample of blood. This sequence originates from a girl aged 2-10 years with multiple sclerosis. V is TRBV7-9 and J is TRBJ2-1, with unresolved D. The CDR3 region has the DNA TGTGCCAGCAGCCTGGTCTCCCAGACTGAGAAGTTCTTC. Translated, it gives CASSLVSQTEKFF.